This record looks at one TCR beta chain sequence and its context. The antigen is unknown. The data stem from a study of cytomegalovirus exposure and HLA in healthy donors. Trimming took off 7 bases at V and 0 bases at J, with 22 bases between the two ends. The CDR3 extends over 18 amino acids. CDR1 and CDR2 from the germline V gene are LNHDA and SQIVND (reference sequence). Amplification used 60 Vbeta primers and 13 Jbeta primers. The protocol was immunoSEQ multiplex PCR, while the TCRdb copy is restricted to in-frame clones and leaves out a portion. Seen here are approximately 150,000 clones, about 80% observed once, and the top ten hold 1.5% to 1.8%. Study outcomes and limitations: Presence/absence analysis assumed near-uniform sequencing depth across donors.

The receptor was derived from a man aged 40-50 years in good health and CMV-seronegative. The rearrangement joins TRBV19 to TRBJ1-5; tentative D call: TRBD1 (6 bases). Sequenced: PBMCs. The CDR3 nucleotides read TGTGCCAGTAAGGGGCGAGGTCAGGGGAACCTTAGCAATCAGCCCCAGCATTTT. It codes for CASKGRGQGNLSNQPQHF.